This T cell receptor beta chain comes out of a study of T-cell reconstitution after alpha-beta-depleted transplantation in children. Library preparation (for TCRbeta) was performed with unique molecular identifiers. TCRdb called the PCR reads again in MiXCR, with one record for every CDR3 protein. The sample holds 150,000 to 200,000 distinct CDR3 sequences, about 15% seen once. Many counts were recorded for this clonotype. Germline V gene lookup returns CDR1 SGHRS and CDR2 YFSETQ. This CDR3 contains 14 residues. V dropped 4 bases and J dropped 2; count of bases not matched to a gene: 5. The sequencing used PBMCs from the stem cell graft donor, collected from the stem cell graft. The chain recombines TRBV5-1 with TRBJ2-5; 7 nucleotides line up with TRBD2. The receptor was isolated from a human donor who donated a stem cell graft to a child with acute lymphoblastic leukemia. The CDR3 region is CASSGDYLQETQYF. In DNA, the CDR3 is TGCGCCAGCAGCGGGGACTACCTACAAGAGACCCAGTACTTC.